The clone carrying this T cell receptor (beta chain) is a singleton in its sample. Its antigen is still unknown. The data originate from a study of cytomegalovirus exposure and HLA in healthy donors. The assay was immunoSEQ multiplex PCR, and TCRdb's table has in-frame clones only and misses some. The table includes tens of thousands of clones, 90% to 96% detected once. Among the 120 subjects of the validation cohort, separate from the approximately 670-subject first cohort, were the donors. General study points: For most TCR sequences rarity was the rule, although some public TCRs occurred in many donors.

Sequences were obtained from PBMCs. The sequence came from a man between 18 and 29 years old in good health and CMV-seropositive.

This chain's CDR3 is CASSTGGAGQPQHF. The CDR3 DNA reads TGTGCCAGTAGTACTGGGGGCGCGGGTCAGCCCCAGCATTTT. The chain joins TRBV19 to TRBJ1-5, with D perhaps matching TRBD1 (6 bases). Germline V gene lookup returns CDR1 LNHDA and CDR2 SQIVND (reference sequence). The CDR3 spans 14 residues. With 4 bases removed from V and 6 bases from J, the gap between germline ends came to 13 bases.